This TCR beta chain was profiled in a study of shared clonotypes between healthy human individuals (dated by TCRdb to 2018 to 2021). Describing the broader study: The cohort included three men and two women between 18 and 49 years of age. Each donor's leukapheresis produced roughly between roughly 0.85 and 9.5 billion PBMCs. To estimate repertoire size and how much clonotypes are shared between individuals, the study performed deep sequencing of blood TCR repertoires from about five healthy adults. Per donor, three plates each were used for CD4 naive and CD4 memory, two for CD8 naive, and one for CD8 memory. Different laboratories and diverse techniques were used to prepare libraries and sequence TCR repertoires, to increase sequencing depth and limit assay-specific biases.

The germline V gene gives CDR1 as SGHTA and CDR2 as FQGTGA. V is pared back by 3 bases and J by 5 bases, with 10 bases lying between the germline termini. The CDR3 has 13 amino acids, counting the end cysteine and phenylalanine. Just the 39-base CDR3 DNA is kept, in frame starting at base 1. Using the deep immunoSEQ assay, TCR CDR3 regions were amplified from genomic DNA by multiplex PCR. For each cell subset, the extracted genomic DNA was distributed evenly across all wells of several immunoSEQ 96-well plates, and each plate served as one replicate. Each replicate PCR for sorted subsets received roughly 0.2 ug genomic DNA, equal to roughly 29,000 T cell genomes. Purified libraries were quantified with a Qubit 3.0 fluorometer, sized on a Bioanalyzer 2100, and re-quantified with the KAPA Library Quantification kit. Every immunoSEQ 96-well plate was sequenced on a dedicated single-read 150-cycle Illumina NextSeq 550 flow cell. The study's own analysis went as follows. Because only junctional sequences without quality scores were contained in the immunoSEQ output, filtering matching that applied to full-length reads could not be performed. Sequences were annotated with PyIR, a Python wrapper for IgBLAST v1.9, and V/J genes and CDR3 were assigned using IMGT germline references. Any read was removed if the V/J assignment was weak (E-value above 1e-6), the CDR3 was missing, or the read contained stop codons, out-of-frame junctions, or ambiguous translated residues. V3J clonotypes were defined as sequences sharing an identical inferred V gene, J gene, and CDR3 amino acid sequence. Percentage overlap between repertoires was calculated by dividing the number of shared unique clonotypes by the size of the smaller repertoire. Three approaches were used to assess repertoire richness: RTK rarefaction, the Chao1 estimator, and Recon v2.1 estimates of unobserved clonotypes. Generation probabilities were computed with OLGA for all TCRbeta clonotypes obtained by the gDNA method from four donors. TCRdb re-hosts the immuneACCESS table, in-frame sequences only. Its copies lack some clones; in the studies checked, an unresolved V gene accounts for under half of them, and the cause for the rest is not known. The V and J calls and clone size come from that table; D and trimming were worked out from the DNA. The sample table records 2 million to 3 million clones; approximately 93% of these occur just once. Approximately 0.37% of the sample comes from the top ten.

The donors were healthy, HIV-negative adults with no recently reported acute infections or vaccinations. All donors were Caucasian adults living in Nashville, Tennessee, USA. CD4+ T cells were enriched by magnetic negative selection; naive cells were then positively selected on CD45RA, and the negative fraction formed the memory subset. After blood collection by leukapheresis, PBMCs were isolated using Ficoll-Histopaque density gradient centrifugation and then cryopreserved in the vapor phase of liquid nitrogen. Analytical flow cytometry was used to check the purity and quantity of each magnetically sorted T cell population. Genomic DNA was isolated from every sorted fraction and measured by UV absorbance on a Nanodrop 2000c. As for this clone: Its antigen specificity is not known. No much larger clone exists at a distance of one base, and base qualities are not known. In the same sample, other DNA sequences code for this CDR3.

Paper-wide results and their limitations: Naive subsets generally had larger estimated clonotype richness than memory subsets did. The genetic and exposure-history diversity represented was limited by the small number of donors. Sampling was limited to blood, and TCR repertoires in tissue likely differ from TCR repertoires in blood. Pairwise subsampling indicated that sequencing depth was expected to affect the degree of clonotype sharing among donors. Across a handful of donors, about 4.5% of naive CD4, 3% to 3.5% of naive CD8, under 2.5% of memory CD4, and approximately 0.42% of memory CD8 clonotypes were shared. Compared with non-shared clonotypes, clonotypes shared by all four sorted-subset donors had higher generation probabilities. Rarefaction of sorted-subset datasets indicated incomplete sequencing despite the large sequencing depth.

This TCR was recovered from a man between 18 and 35 years old in good health. Some clones in this sample may be carry-over from other donors' samples. This chain is built from TRBV7-3 and TRBJ2-5; the D gene is unclear. Sequencing used naive CD4+ T cells from PBMCs. Reading the label with the study, this specimen's cell subset or site is: CD45RA+ positively selected. In nucleotides, the sequence is TGTGCCAGCAGCTTGGGCGCCGGGGAGACCCAGTACTTC. The encoded protein is CASSLGAGETQYF.